This is a list of T cell receptor beta chains from one sample in a study of shared clonotypes between healthy human individuals. Clones were sequenced by immunoSEQ multiplex PCR, and TCRdb holds only the in-frame ones, with some missing. Of approximately 2.5 million clones detected, 80% to 95% appear once; the ten largest clones hold about 0.39%. Sequencing was done on a sample of naive CD4+ T cells from PBMCs. The receptors shown here come from a man aged 18-30 years in good health. Some clones in this sample may be carry-over from other donors' samples. Both conserved end residues are part of each CDR3. A D gene is named only where the DNA matches it firmly. The size field is filled for only some rows; it gives once, few, many or a size class.

clone size	V gene	J gene	D gene	CDR3 DNA	CDR3 protein
-	TRBV7-2	TRBJ2-4	TRBD1	TGTGCCAGCAGCTTCCTCCGGGACAGCATTGCGCTAGCCAAAAACATTCAGTACTTC	CASSFLRDSIALAKNIQYF
once	TRBV18	TRBJ2-5	TRBD1	TGTGCCAGCTCACCATTGAAGGGGGCCCGGGAGACCCAGTACTTC	CASSPLKGARETQYF
-	TRBV6-5	TRBJ2-7	-	TGTGCCAGCAGTCCGCGCGACAGGAATGCCTACGAGCAGTACTTC	CASSPRDRNAYEQYF
-	TRBV7-9	TRBJ2-1	-	TGTGCCGGCAGATCCTCCTCCTACAATGAGCAGTTCTTC	CAGRSSSYNEQFF
-	TRBV27	TRBJ2-3	-	TGTGCCAGCAGGATGTCGGGGACAGATACGCAGTATTTT	CASRMSGTDTQYF
few	TRBV21-1	TRBJ1-1	-	TGTGCCAGCGGGATTGAAAGGGACAGGGTAAACACTGAAGCTTTCTTT	CASGIERDRVNTEAFF
-	TRBV28	TRBJ2-1	-	TGTGCCAGCAGTTTGGGACCCGTGGTAGGGGTTTCCAATGAGCAGTTCTTC	CASSLGPVVGVSNEQFF
-	TRBV6-5	TRBJ2-5	-	TGTGCCAGCAGTTTGAATACAGGGGACTCCCAAGAGACCCAGTACTTC	CASSLNTGDSQETQYF
-	TRBV5-1	TRBJ1-4	-	TGCGCCAGCACTCCGTTCCCCGGAGCAACTAATGAAAAACTGTTTTTT	CASTPFPGATNEKLFF
-	TRBV5-1	TRBJ2-3	-	TGCGCCAGCAAGGAGACGCCCGGCCCAAGCACAGATACGCAGTATTTT	CASKETPGPSTDTQYF
-	TRBV5-1	TRBJ1-5	TRBD1	TGCGCCAGCAGCCTGGACAGGGGTGGGCAGCCCCAGCATTTT	CASSLDRGGQPQHF
-	TRBV29-1	TRBJ2-7	-	TGCAGCGTTGGGAGAGGGACACTGGATGGGACTCGTCAGCAGTACTTC	CSVGRGTLDGTRQQYF
-	TRBV4-1	TRBJ1-3	TRBD1	TGCGCCAGCAGCCAGGGGAGACAGGGAAAGACTGGAAACACCATATATTTT	CASSQGRQGKTGNTIYF
-	TRBV5-5	TRBJ2-2	-	TGTGCCAGCAGCTGGACCCTTACCGGGGAGCTGTTTTTT	CASSWTLTGELFF
-	TRBV27	TRBJ1-2	-	TGTGCCAGCAGTTTAACCGGACAGAGCTACACCTTC	CASSLTGQSYTF
-	TRBV10-1	TRBJ1-5	TRBD1	TGCGCCAGCAGTGATGGACAGGGACGACAGCCCCAGCATTTT	CASSDGQGRQPQHF
-	TRBV19	TRBJ1-1	-	TGTGCCAGTAGTTCTTTTCGCTTGAGGGGAGCTTTCTTT	CASSSFRLRGAFF
few	TRBV30	TRBJ1-3	TRBD1	TGTGCCTCGGTAGACAGGGGTTGGCATTTT	CASVDRGWHF
-	TRBV11-2	TRBJ1-5	-	TGTGCCAGCAGCTTACGGCTTAGCAATCAGCCCCAGCATTTT	CASSLRLSNQPQHF
-	TRBV28	TRBJ2-3	-	TGTGCCAGCAGTCGATCGACAGCATTAAAGAACACAGATACGCAGTATTTT	CASSRSTALKNTDTQYF
once	TRBV29-1	TRBJ2-1	TRBD2	TGCAGCGTAGGGGGACTAGGGGAAGGAGATGAGCAGTTCTTC	CSVGGLGEGDEQFF
-	TRBV19	TRBJ2-2	-	TGTGCCAGTAGTTTGTCGAAAACAGCCACCCCCGGGGAGCTGTTTTTT	CASSLSKTATPGELFF
-	TRBV19	TRBJ2-6	-	TGTGCCAGTAGTATAGGGGGCTACTCTGGGGCCAACGTCCTGACTTTC	CASSIGGYSGANVLTF
-	TRBV5-5	TRBJ2-2	TRBD1	TGTGCCAGCAGCTTGGGAGGACAGGGGATCACCGGGGAGCTGTTTTTT	CASSLGGQGITGELFF
-	TRBV19	TRBJ1-4	-	TGTGCCAGCTTACCCCCGCCGGGGGCGCACGGGGGTGCAACTAATGAAAAACTGTTTTTT	CASLPPPGAHGGATNEKLFF
-	TRBV5-1	TRBJ2-7	TRBD1	TGCGCCAGCAGCAGGGACAGCCACTACGAGCAGTACTTC	CASSRDSHYEQYF
-	TRBV10-3	TRBJ2-7	TRBD2	TGTGCCATCAGGGGGAGCGGGAGATCCTACGAGCAGTACTTC	CAIRGSGRSYEQYF
-	TRBV5-1	TRBJ1-1	-	TGCGCCAGCAGCTTGGTAGGGGAAGGTTCCACTGAAGCTTTCTTT	CASSLVGEGSTEAFF
-	TRBV28	TRBJ2-7	-	TGTGCCAGCAGTGGCCATGGTCGGGCGAATTACGAGCAGTACTTC	CASSGHGRANYEQYF
-	TRBV5-1	TRBJ2-1	TRBD2	TGCGCCAGCAGCTTGGTCAGGGTTAGGAGCGGGAGTTTCTACAATGAGCAGTTCTTC	CASSLVRVRSGSFYNEQFF
-	TRBV5-4	TRBJ1-2	-	TGTGCCAGCAGCTCGAGAATGAACGGACGGGGGCATGGCTACACCTTC	CASSSRMNGRGHGYTF
-	TRBV27	TRBJ2-5	-	TGTGCCAGCAAAAAGACAGTACAAGAGACCCAGTACTTC	CASKKTVQETQYF
-	TRBV13	TRBJ2-3	-	TGTGCCAGCAGCTTTGGAGATACGCAGTATTTT	CASSFGDTQYF
once	TRBV5-1	TRBJ1-4	-	TGCGCCAGCAGCTTGGGGGCCTCAACTAATGAAAAACTGTTTTTT	CASSLGASTNEKLFF
once	TRBV27	TRBJ1-1	-	TGTGCCAGCAGTTTTTCAGAAAACACTGAAGCTTTCTTT	CASSFSENTEAFF
-	TRBV28	TRBJ2-1	-	TGTGCCAGCAGCGCCCTAGACTACAATGAGCAGTTCTTC	CASSALDYNEQFF
-	TRBV19	TRBJ1-2	-	TGTGCCAGTTCGGTACGGGGTGTGAACTATGGCTACACCTTC	CASSVRGVNYGYTF
-	TRBV2	TRBJ2-3	TRBD2	TGTGCCAGCAGTGGACTAGCGGGAGGGAGGGAAAGGCAGTATTTT	CASSGLAGGRERQYF
-	TRBV15	TRBJ2-7	-	TGTGCCACCAGCAGGTCCAGCGGGTTTTCTCCGCACTTC	CATSRSSGFSPHF
-	TRBV27	TRBJ1-4	-	TGTGCCAGCAAAGGAACAGGGTCTGGCGAAAAACTGTTTTTT	CASKGTGSGEKLFF
-	TRBV18	TRBJ2-1	-	TGTGCCAGCTCACAAGCTAGCAGACCCCTCCGATACAATGAGCAGTTCTTC	CASSQASRPLRYNEQFF
-	TRBV30	TRBJ1-2	TRBD1	TGTGCCTGGAGTGGGGGACAGGGGGCCAGGACCTTC	CAWSGGQGARTF
-	TRBV6-1	TRBJ2-7	TRBD2	TGTGCCAGCAGTACTAGCGGGAGGGGATACGAGCAGTACTTC	CASSTSGRGYEQYF
-	TRBV5-5	TRBJ2-6	TRBD2	TGTGCCAGCAGCGTTCCATGGGAGGGCAACGTCCTGACTTTC	CASSVPWEGNVLTF
-	TRBV28	TRBJ2-3	-	TGTGCCAGCAGTCCTCCTGAGGGAGCAGATACGCAGTATTTT	CASSPPEGADTQYF
-	TRBV5-1	TRBJ2-5	-	TGCGCCAGCAGCACGGACAGTCGGGAGACCCAGTACTTC	CASSTDSRETQYF
once	TRBV28	TRBJ1-3	TRBD1	TGTGCCAGCAGTTTATCGGGCAGGGGGCCGGGGGACACCATATATTTT	CASSLSGRGPGDTIYF
-	TRBV4-2	TRBJ2-1	TRBD2	TGTGCCAGCAGCGCCCGGACTAGCGGCTACAATGAGCAGTTCTTC	CASSARTSGYNEQFF
-	TRBV4-3	TRBJ2-1	TRBD2	TGCGCCAGCAGCCAAGCGGTAGCGGGAGGTTTCTACAATGAGCAGTTCTTC	CASSQAVAGGFYNEQFF
-	TRBV4-1	TRBJ1-2	-	TGCGCCAGCAGCCAAGGTTTCCCAGGGGTCTCCGACTATGGCTACACCTTC	CASSQGFPGVSDYGYTF
-	TRBV14	TRBJ2-7	-	TGTGCCAGCAGCCACCGACAGCGAAACCAACCCTACGAGCAGTACTTC	CASSHRQRNQPYEQYF
-	TRBV18	TRBJ1-4	-	TGTGCCAGCTCACTTTTCCCGGGGGAAAAACTGTTTTTT	CASSLFPGEKLFF
once	TRBV6-1	TRBJ1-1	-	TGTGCCAGCAGTGGTGGAGGGGTCGGGAACACTGAAGCTTTCTTT	CASSGGGVGNTEAFF
-	TRBV29-1	TRBJ2-3	TRBD1	TGCAGCGTTGCGGACAGGGGTCGGGCAGATACGCAGTATTTT	CSVADRGRADTQYF
-	TRBV7-8	TRBJ1-2	TRBD1	TGTGCCAGCAGCAAGCCCGGGACAGGGGCCTCCGGCTACACCTTC	CASSKPGTGASGYTF